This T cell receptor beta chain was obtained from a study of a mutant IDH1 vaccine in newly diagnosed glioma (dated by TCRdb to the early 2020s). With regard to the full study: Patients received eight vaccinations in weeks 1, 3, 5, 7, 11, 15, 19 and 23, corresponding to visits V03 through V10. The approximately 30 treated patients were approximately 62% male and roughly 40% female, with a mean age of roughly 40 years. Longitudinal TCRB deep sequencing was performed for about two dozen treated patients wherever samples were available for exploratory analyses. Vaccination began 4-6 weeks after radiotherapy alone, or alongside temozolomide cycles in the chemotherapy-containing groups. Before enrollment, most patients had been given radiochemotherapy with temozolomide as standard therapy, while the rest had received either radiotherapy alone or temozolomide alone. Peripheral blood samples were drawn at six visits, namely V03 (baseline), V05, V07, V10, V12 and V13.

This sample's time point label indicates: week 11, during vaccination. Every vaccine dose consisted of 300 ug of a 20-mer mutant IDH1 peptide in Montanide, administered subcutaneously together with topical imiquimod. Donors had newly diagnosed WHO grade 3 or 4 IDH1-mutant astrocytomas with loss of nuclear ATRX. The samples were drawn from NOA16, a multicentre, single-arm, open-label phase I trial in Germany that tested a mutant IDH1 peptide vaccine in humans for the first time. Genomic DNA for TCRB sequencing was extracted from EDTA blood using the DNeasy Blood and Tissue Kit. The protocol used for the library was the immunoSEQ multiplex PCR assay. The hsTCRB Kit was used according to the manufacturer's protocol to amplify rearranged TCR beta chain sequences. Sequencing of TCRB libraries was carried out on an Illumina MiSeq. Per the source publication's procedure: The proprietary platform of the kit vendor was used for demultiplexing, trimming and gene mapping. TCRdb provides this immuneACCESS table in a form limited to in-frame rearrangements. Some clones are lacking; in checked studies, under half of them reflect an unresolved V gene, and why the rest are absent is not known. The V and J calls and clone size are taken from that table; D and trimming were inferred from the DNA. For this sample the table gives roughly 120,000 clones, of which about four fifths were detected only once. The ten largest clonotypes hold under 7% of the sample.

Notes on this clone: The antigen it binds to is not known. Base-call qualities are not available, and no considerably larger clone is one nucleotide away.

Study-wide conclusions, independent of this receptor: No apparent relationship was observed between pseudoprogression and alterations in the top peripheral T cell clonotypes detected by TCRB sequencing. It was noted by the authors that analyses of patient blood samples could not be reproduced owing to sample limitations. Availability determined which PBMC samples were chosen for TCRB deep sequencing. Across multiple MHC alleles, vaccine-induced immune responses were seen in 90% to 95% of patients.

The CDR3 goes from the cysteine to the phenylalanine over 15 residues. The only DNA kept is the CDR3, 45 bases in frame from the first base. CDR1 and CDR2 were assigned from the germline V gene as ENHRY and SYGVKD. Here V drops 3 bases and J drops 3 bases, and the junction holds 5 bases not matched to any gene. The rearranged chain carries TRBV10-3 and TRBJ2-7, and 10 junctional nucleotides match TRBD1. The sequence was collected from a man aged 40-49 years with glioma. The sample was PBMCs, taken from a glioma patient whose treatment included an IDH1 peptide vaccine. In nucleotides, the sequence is TGTGCCATCAGTGAATCCCGGACAGGGGGCTACGAGCAGTACTTC. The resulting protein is CAISESRTGGYEQYF.